This TCR beta chain was recovered during a study of cytomegalovirus exposure and HLA in healthy donors. Study-wide background: Around 85 million unique TCR sequences came from HLA-typed donors in an early release. Study findings and constraints: Differences between HLA loci emerged in a later analysis of TCR association rates, with DRB1 most and HLA-C fewest. Prediction of most subjects' HLA-A and HLA-B alleles by TCR beta sequences was reportedly accurate.

From germline, CDR1 is SGHRS and CDR2 YFSETQ. The CDR3 is 15 amino acids. Trimming stripped 1 base from V and 2 bases from J, with 11 bases between. When sampled, the donors appeared nominally healthy, though they likely had unrecorded immune exposures. For this clone: Antigen unknown.

Amplification used 60 Vbeta primers and 13 Jbeta primers. Sequencing was performed with immunoSEQ multiplex PCR; in TCRdb, only in-frame clones are kept and a portion is missing. The repertoire holds roughly 100,000 clones, with around 77% as singletons. The source material was PBMCs. The sequence was obtained from a woman aged 40 to 55 in good health and CMV-seropositive. The chain couples TRBV5-1 to TRBJ2-3; the D gene is possibly TRBD1 (5 bases). In DNA, the CDR3 is TGCGCCAGCAGCTTGATCCCAGGGCCCACAGATACGCAGTATTTT. Its protein is CASSLIPGPTDTQYF.